This T cell receptor beta chain came from a study of blood T cell repertoires in COVID-19. Clones were read by immunoSEQ multiplex PCR, and TCRdb kept only the in-frame ones, dropping some. The data contain roughly 240,000 clones, about four fifths of them singletons. V lost 0 bases, J lost 4 bases, and 7 bases stayed unmatched. The CDR3 sequence is 16 residues long. Per germline, CDR1 SGHDN and CDR2 FVKESK. This receptor was obtained from a middle-aged woman who had been exposed to COVID-19. Sequenced input: PBMCs or T cells enriched from blood (not recorded which). The chain employs TRBV14 and TRBJ2-3; 7 bases are a match to TRBD2. CDR3 sequence reads: CASSQESGATADTQYF. For the CDR3, the DNA is TGTGCCAGCAGCCAAGAAAGCGGGGCCACCGCAGATACGCAGTATTTT. The variable domain in full, completed from reference TRBV14 and TRBJ2-3, reads EAGVTQFPSHSVIEKGQTVTLRCDPISGHDNLYWYRRVMGKEIKFLLHFVKESKQDESGMPNNRFLAERTGGTYSTLKVQPAELEDSGVYFCASSQESGATADTQYFGPGTRLTVL.